The rows below give T cell receptor beta chains drawn from one sample of a study of blood T cell repertoires in COVID-19. Libraries were prepared by immunoSEQ multiplex PCR; TCRdb keeps only in-frame clonotypes and omits some of them. Among some 60,000 clones, around 81% were seen once, and the ten largest hold 25% to 35%. Sequencing used peripheral blood. The receptors were gathered from an elderly woman with active or convalescent COVID-19. Each CDR3 is given with its conserved first and last residue. The D gene is left open where the match is weak. Size tells how often a clone was seen (once, few, many) or the class of an expanded clone, and some rows leave it out.

TRBJ2-1,-,TRBV10-2,TRBD1,CASQPRDRGSEFF,TGCGCCAGTCAACCCCGGGACAGGGGTTCAGAGTTCTTC
TRBJ2-5,-,TRBV15,-,CATSRDQARGETQYF,TGTGCCACCAGCAGAGATCAGGCCCGGGGAGAGACCCAGTACTTC
TRBJ2-7,few,TRBV11-2,-,CASSLAITYEQYF,TGTGCCAGCAGCTTAGCTATTACCTACGAGCAGTACTTC
TRBJ2-5,-,TRBV5-1,-,CASSLAGVSETQYF,TGCGCCAGCAGCTTGGCGGGGGTTTCAGAGACCCAGTACTTC
TRBJ2-5,-,TRBV9,-,CASSVGHYQETQYF,TGTGCCAGCAGCGTAGGCCACTACCAAGAGACCCAGTACTTC
TRBJ2-1,-,TRBV6-5,-,CASSLLALLPNEQFF,TGTGCCAGCAGTTTACTAGCCTTGCTTCCCAATGAGCAGTTCTTC
TRBJ1-1,once,TRBV3-1/TRBV3-2,-,CASSHQDRNTEAFF,TGTGCCAGCAGCCACCAAGACAGGAACACTGAAGCTTTCTTT
TRBJ1-2,-,TRBV28,TRBD1,CASSAGTGSRYNYGYTF,TGTGCCAGCAGTGCAGGGACAGGGTCCCGATACAACTATGGCTACACCTTC
TRBJ2-7,-,TRBV6-6,TRBD1,CASSYSRGDRGYEQYF,TGTGCCAGCAGTTACTCCCGCGGAGACAGGGGCTACGAGCAGTACTTC
TRBJ1-2,-,TRBV4-1,TRBD1,CASSQDPRGMYYGYTF,TGCGCCAGCAGCCAAGATCCCAGGGGGATGTACTATGGCTACACCTTC
TRBJ2-7,few,TRBV5-3,-,CARSLGLKGRTFHYEQYF,TGTGCCAGAAGCTTGGGTTTGAAGGGGCGGACCTTCCATTACGAGCAGTACTTC
TRBJ2-3,-,TRBV18,TRBD1,CASSPSQGGTDTQYF,TGTGCCAGCTCTCCCAGCCAGGGGGGCACAGATACGCAGTATTTT
TRBJ2-7,-,TRBV6-2/TRBV6-3,-,CASSPSDHRRYF,TGTGCCAGCAGCCCTTCCGACCACCGGAGGTACTTC